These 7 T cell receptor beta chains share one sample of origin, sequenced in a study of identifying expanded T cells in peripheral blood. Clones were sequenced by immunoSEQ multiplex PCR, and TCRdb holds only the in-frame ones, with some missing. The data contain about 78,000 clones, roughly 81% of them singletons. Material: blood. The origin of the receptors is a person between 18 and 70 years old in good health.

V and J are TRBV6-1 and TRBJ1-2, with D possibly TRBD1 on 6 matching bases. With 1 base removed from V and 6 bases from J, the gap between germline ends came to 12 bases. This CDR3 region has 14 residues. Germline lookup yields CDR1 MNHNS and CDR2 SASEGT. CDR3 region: CASSEDMSGDGYTF. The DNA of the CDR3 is TGTGCCAGCAGTGAAGATATGTCAGGGGATGGCTACACCTTC.

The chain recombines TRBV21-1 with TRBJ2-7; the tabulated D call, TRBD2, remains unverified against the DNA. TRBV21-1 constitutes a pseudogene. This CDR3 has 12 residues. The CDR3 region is CASTGGFYEQYF. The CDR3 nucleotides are TGTGCCAGCACGGGGGGCTTCTACGAGCAGTACTTC.

The CDR3 sequence: CASRQNSYEQYF. CDR3 nucleotides: TGCGCCAGCAGGCAGAACAGTTACGAGCAGTACTTC. The rearrangement uses TRBV10-2 and TRBJ2-7, with no clear D. Germline CDR1 WSHSY, CDR2 SAAADI. V was pared by 6 bases and J by 4 bases, with 10 bases between. This CDR3 comprises 12 residues.

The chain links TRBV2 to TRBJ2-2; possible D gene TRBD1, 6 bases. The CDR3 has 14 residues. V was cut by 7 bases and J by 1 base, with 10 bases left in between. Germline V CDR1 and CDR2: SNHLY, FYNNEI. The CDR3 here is CASNKGQNTGELFF. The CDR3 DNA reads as TGTGCCAGCAATAAGGGACAGAACACCGGGGAGCTGTTTTTT.

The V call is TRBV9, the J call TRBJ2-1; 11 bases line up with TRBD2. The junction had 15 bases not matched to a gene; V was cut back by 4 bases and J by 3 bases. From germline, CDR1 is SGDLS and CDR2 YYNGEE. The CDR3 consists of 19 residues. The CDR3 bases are TGTGCCAGCAGCCCCCCGACACAACTAGCGGGAGTACACTACAATGAGCAGTTCTTC. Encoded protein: CASSPPTQLAGVHYNEQFF.

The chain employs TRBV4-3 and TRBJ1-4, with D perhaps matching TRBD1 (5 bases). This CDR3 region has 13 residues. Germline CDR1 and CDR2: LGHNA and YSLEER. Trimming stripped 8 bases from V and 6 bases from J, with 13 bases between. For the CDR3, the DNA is TGCGCCAGCCAGCCGGGGGGGGATGAAAAACTGTTTTTT. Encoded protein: CASQPGGDEKLFF.

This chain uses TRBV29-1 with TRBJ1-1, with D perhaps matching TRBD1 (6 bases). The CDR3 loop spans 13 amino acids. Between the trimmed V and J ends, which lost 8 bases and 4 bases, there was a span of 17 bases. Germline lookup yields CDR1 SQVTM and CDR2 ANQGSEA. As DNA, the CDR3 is TGCAGCTCGGAAGGGGGTGGAGGCACTGAAGCTTTCTTT. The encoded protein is CSSEGGGGTEAFF. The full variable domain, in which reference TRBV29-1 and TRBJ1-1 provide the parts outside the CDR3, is SAVISQKPSRDICQRGTSLTIQCQVDSQVTMMFWYRQQPGQSLTLIATANQGSEATYESGFVIDKFPISRPNLTFSTLTVSNMSPEDSSIYLCSSEGGGGTEAFFGQGTRLTVV.